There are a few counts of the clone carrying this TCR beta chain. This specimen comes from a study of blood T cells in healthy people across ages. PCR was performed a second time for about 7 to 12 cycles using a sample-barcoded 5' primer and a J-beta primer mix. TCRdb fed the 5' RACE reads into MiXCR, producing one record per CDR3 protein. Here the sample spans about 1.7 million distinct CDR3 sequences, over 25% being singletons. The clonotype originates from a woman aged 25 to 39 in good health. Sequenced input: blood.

CDR3 nucleotide sequence: TGCAGCGTTGTGGTGGCAGACAATGAGCAGTTCTTC. Translated, it gives CSVVVADNEQFF. This sequence joins TRBV29-1 and TRBJ2-1; D remains unclear. CDR1 is SQVTM, CDR2 ANQGSEA, per germline. This CDR3 has 12 residues. Trimming removed 4 bases from V and 5 bases from J, with 9 bases in between.